The clone carrying this T cell receptor (beta chain) occurred once. Antigen: not known. Isolated RNA was reverse transcribed into cDNA used as the sequencing template. Profiling relied on immunoSEQ multiplex PCR, and the TCRdb table lists in-frame clones only, not all of them. The table records about 260,000 clones, 60% of them present only once. The data originate from a study of CD8+ T cells in alopecia areata. Across the whole study: Treatment of the treated patients consisted of oral tofacitinib, 5 to 10 mg twice daily.

As to treatment: oral pan-JAK inhibitor, 5-10 mg twice daily. Study-level results: For lesional scalp, especially alopecia totalis/universalis, clonality was higher than in normal scalp. Many expanded lesional clones remained in scalp and blood on tofacitinib. Expanded CD8+ clones among the top 100, and scalp clonality, were significantly decreased by tofacitinib.

The V gene lost 4 bases and the J gene lost 4 bases, with 11 bases spanning the gap. The CDR3 is 13 residues long. CDR1 is SQVTM, CDR2 ANQGSEA, per germline. This clonotype was obtained from a human donor with alopecia areata. The sample was CD4+ T cells sorted from blood, taken at week 52, from a patient treated with tofacitinib. The chain couples TRBV29-1 to TRBJ1-5, with a weak D call TRBD1 (5 bases). Here the CDR3 DNA reads TGCAGCGTTGGGGACGGGGGTAATCAGCCCCAGCATTTT. Translated, it gives CSVGDGGNQPQHF.